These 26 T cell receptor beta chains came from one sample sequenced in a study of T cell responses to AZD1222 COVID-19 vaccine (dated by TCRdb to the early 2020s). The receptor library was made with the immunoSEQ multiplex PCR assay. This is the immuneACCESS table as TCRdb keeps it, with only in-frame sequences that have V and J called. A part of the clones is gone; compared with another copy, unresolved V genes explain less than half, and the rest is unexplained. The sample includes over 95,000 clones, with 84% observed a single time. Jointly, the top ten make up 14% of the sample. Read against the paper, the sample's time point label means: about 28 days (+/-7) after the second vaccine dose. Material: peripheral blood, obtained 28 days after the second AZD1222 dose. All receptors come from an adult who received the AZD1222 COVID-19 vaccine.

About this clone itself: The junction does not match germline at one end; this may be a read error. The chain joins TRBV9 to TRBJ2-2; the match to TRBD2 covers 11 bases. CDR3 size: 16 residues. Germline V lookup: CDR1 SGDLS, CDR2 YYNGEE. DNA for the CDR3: TGTGCCAGCAGCGTTCTAGCGGGGGGTAACATCGGGGAGCTGTTTTTT. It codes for CASSVLAGGNIGELFF.

CDR3 residues: CASSLADRQGGYTF. CDR3 in DNA: TGTGCCAGCAGCTTAGCGGACAGACAAGGAGGCTACACCTTC. The rearrangement joins TRBV7-9 to TRBJ1-2; D possibly corresponds to TRBD1 (6 bases). The germline V gene encodes CDR1 SEHNR and CDR2 FQNEAQ (reference sequence). Trimming removed 0 bases at V and 8 bases at J, with 13 bases between. CDR3 length equals 14 residues.

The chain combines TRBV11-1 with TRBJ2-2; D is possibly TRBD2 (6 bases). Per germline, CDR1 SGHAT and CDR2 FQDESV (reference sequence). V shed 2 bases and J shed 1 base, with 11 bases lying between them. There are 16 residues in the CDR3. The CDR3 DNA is TGTGCCAGCAGCTTATGGGACTTCGGGAACACCGGGGAGCTGTTTTTT. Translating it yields CASSLWDFGNTGELFF.

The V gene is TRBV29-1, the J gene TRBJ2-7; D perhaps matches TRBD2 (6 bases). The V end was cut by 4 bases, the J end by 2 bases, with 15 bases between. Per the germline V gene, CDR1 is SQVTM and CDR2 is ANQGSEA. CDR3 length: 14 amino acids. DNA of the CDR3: TGCAGCGTTGGACCGGGACTCCGTCCCTACGAGCAGTACTTC. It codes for CSVGPGLRPYEQYF.

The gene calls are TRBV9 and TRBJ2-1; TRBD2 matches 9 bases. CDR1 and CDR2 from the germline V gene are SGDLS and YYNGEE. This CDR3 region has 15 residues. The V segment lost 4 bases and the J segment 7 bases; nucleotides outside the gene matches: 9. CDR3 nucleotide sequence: TGTGCCAGCAGCCTACCGGGACTAGCTGGGAATGAGCAGTTCTTC. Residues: CASSLPGLAGNEQFF.

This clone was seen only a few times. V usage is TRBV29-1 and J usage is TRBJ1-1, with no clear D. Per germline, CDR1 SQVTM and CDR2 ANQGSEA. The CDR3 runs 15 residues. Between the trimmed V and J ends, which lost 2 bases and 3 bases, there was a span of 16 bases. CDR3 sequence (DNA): TGCAGCGTTGAAATAGGGAACAGCTGGGACACTGAAGCTTTCTTT. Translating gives CSVEIGNSWDTEAFF.

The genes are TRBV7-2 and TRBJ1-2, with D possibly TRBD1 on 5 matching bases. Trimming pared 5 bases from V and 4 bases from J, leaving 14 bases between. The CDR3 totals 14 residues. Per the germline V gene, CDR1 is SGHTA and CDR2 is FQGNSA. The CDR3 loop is CASSGLGAPYGYTF. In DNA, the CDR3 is TGTGCCAGCAGCGGGCTCGGGGCCCCCTATGGCTACACCTTC.

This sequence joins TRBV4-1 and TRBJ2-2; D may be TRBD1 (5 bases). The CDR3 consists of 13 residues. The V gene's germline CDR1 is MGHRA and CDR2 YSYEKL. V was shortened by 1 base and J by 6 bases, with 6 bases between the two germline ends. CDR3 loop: CASSQVGPGELFF. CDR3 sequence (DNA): TGCGCCAGCAGCCAAGTGGGGCCCGGGGAGCTGTTTTTT.

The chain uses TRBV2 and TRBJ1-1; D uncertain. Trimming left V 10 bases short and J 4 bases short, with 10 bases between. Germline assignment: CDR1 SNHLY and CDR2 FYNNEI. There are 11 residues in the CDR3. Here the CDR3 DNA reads TGTGCCACCCCTCAGGCCACTGAAGCTTTCTTT. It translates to CATPQATEAFF.

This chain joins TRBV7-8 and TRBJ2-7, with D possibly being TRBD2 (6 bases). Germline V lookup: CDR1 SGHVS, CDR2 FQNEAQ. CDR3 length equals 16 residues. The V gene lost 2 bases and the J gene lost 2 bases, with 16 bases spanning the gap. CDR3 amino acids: CASSLLAGTAAYEQYF. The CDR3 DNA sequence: TGTGCCAGCAGCTTATTGGCTGGGACTGCGGCCTACGAGCAGTACTTC.

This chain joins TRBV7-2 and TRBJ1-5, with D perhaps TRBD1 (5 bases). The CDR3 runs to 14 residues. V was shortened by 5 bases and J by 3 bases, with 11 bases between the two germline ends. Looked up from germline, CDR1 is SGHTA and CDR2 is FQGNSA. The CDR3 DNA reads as TGTGCCAGCAGCCGTGGACACAACAATCAGCCCCAGCATTTT. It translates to CASSRGHNNQPQHF.

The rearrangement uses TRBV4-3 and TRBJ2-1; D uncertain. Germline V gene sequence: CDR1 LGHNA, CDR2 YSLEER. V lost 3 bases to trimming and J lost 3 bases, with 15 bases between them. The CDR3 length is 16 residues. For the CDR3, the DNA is TGCGCCAGCAGCCACGAGGTGTGGCGTCTCTACAATGAGCAGTTCTTC. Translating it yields CASSHEVWRLYNEQFF.

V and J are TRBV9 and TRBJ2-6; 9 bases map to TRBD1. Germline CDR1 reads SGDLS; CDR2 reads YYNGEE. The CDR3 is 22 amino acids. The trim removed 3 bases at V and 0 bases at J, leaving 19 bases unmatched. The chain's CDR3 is CASSAEQGARREGNSGANVLTF. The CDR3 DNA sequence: TGTGCCAGCAGCGCCGAACAGGGGGCGCGAAGGGAGGGTAACTCTGGGGCCAACGTCCTGACTTTC. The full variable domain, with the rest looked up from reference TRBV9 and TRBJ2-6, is DSGVTQTPKHLITATGQRVTLRCSPRSGDLSVYWYQQSLDQGLQFLIQYYNGEERAKGNILERFSAQQFPDLHSELNLSSLELGDSALYFCASSAEQGARREGNSGANVLTFGAGSRLTVL.

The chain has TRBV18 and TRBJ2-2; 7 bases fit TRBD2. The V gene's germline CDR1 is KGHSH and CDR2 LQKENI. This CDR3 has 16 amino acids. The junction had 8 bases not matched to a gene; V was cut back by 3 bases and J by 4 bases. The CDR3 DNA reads TGTGCCAGCTCACCTCCCGGGAGGTGGGCCACCGGGGAGCTGTTTTTT. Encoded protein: CASSPPGRWATGELFF.

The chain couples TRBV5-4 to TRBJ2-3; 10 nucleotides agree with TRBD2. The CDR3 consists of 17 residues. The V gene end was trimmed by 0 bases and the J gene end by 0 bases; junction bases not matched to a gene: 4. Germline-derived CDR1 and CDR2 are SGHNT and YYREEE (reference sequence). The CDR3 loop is CASSLVGLAASTDTQYF. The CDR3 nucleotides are TGTGCCAGCAGCTTGGTTGGACTAGCGGCTAGCACAGATACGCAGTATTTT.

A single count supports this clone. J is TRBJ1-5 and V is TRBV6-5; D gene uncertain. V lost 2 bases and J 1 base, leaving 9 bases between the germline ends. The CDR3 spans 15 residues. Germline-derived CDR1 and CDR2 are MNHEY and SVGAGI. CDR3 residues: CASSYAGGSNQPQHF. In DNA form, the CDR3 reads TGTGCCAGCAGTTACGCAGGCGGAAGCAATCAGCCCCAGCATTTT.

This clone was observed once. CDR3 sequence (DNA): TGTGCCATCAGTGAACCAGGGGAAGGAAACATTCAGTACTTC. Its protein product is CAISEPGEGNIQYF. This chain links TRBV10-3 with TRBJ2-4; tentative D call: TRBD1 (6 bases). The CDR3 sequence is 14 residues long. CDR1 and CDR2 from the germline V gene are ENHRY and SYGVKD. V was cut by 3 bases and J by 6 bases, with 12 bases left in between.

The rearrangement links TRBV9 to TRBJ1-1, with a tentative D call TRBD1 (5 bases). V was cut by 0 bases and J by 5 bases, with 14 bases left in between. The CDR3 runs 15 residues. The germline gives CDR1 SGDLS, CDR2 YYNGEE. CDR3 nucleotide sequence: TGTGCCAGCAGCGTAGACGGGGGGTGGGTAACTGAAGCTTTCTTT. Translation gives CASSVDGGWVTEAFF.

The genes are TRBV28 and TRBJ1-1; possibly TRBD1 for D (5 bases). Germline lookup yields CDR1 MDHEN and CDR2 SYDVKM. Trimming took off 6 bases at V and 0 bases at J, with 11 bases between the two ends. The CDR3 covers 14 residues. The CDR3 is CASSRQGMNTEAFF. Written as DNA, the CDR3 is TGTGCCAGCAGCCGCCAGGGAATGAACACTGAAGCTTTCTTT.

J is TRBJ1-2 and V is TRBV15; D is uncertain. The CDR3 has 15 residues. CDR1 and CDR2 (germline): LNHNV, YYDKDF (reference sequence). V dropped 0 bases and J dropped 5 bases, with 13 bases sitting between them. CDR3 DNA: TGTGCCACCAGCAGAGACCCGGGCACGGGGTATGGCTACACCTTC. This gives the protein CATSRDPGTGYGYTF.

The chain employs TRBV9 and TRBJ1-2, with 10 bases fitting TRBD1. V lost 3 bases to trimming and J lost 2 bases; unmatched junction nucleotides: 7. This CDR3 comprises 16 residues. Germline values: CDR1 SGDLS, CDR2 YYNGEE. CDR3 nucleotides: TGTGCCAGCAGCGCGACGGGACAGGGGCTGAACTATGGCTACACCTTC. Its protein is CASSATGQGLNYGYTF.

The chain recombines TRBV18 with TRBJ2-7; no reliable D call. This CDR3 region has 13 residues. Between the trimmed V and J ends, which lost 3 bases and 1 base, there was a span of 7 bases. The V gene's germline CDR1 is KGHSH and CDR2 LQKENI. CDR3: CASSPSESYEQYF. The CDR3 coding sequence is TGTGCCAGCTCACCTTCAGAGTCCTACGAGCAGTACTTC.

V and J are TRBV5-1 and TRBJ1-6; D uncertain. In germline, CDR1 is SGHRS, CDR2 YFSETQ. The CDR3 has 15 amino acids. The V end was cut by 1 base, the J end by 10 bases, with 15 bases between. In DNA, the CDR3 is TGCGCCAGCAGCTTGCAGAAGGGTTCCGCATCACCCCTCCACTTT. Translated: CASSLQKGSASPLHF.

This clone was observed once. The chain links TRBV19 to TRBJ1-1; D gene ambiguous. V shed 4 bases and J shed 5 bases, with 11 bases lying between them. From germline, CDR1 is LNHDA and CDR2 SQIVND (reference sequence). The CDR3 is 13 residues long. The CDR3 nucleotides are TGTGCCAGTAGTACCGGCGGGGTGACTGAAGCTTTCTTT. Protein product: CASSTGGVTEAFF.

Here the CDR3 DNA reads TGTGCCAGTAGTCCTCAGGGTCCTGGAACCCTTGAAGCTTTCTTT. Encoded protein: CASSPQGPGTLEAFF. V and J are TRBV19 and TRBJ1-1, with D tentatively TRBD1 (5 bases). The CDR3 extends over 15 amino acids. CDR1 is LNHDA, CDR2 SQIVND, per germline (reference sequence). V gave up 5 bases and J gave up 7 bases, with 20 bases separating them.

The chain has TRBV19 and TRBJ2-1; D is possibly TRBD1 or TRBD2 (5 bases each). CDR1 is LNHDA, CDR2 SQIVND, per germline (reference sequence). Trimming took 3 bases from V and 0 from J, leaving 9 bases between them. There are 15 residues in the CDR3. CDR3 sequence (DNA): TGTGCCAGTAGTATCGGTGGGGGCTCCTACAATGAGCAGTTCTTC. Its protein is CASSIGGGSYNEQFF. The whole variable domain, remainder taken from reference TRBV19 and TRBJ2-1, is DGGITQSPKYLFRKEGQNVTLSCEQNLNHDAMYWYRQDPGQGLRLIYYSQIVNDFQKGDIAEGYSVSREKKESFPLTVTSAQKNPTAFYLCASSIGGGSYNEQFFGPGTRLTVL.